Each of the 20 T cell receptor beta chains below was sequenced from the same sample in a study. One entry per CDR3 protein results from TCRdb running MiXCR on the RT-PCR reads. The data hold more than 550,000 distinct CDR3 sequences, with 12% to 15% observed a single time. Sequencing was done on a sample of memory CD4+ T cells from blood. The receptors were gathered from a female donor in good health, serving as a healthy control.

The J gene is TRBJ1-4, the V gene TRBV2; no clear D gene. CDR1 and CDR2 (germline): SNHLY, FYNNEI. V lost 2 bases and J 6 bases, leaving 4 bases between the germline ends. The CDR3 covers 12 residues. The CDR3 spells CASSEQDEKLFF. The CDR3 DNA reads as TGTGCCAGCAGTGAACAGGATGAAAAACTGTTTTTT. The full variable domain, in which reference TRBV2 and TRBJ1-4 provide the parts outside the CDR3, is EPEVTQTPSHQVTQMGQEVILRCVPISNHLYFYWYRQILGQKVEFLVSFYNNEISEKSEIFDDQFSVERPDGSNFTLKIRSTKLEDSAMYFCASSEQDEKLFFGSGTQLSVL.

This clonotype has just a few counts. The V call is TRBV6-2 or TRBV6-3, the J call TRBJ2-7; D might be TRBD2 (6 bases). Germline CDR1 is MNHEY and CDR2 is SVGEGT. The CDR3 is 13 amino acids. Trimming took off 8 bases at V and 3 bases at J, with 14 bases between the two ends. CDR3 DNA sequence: TGTGCCAGCGAAAGTGGCGGGAACTACGAGCAGTACTTC. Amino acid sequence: CASESGGNYEQYF.

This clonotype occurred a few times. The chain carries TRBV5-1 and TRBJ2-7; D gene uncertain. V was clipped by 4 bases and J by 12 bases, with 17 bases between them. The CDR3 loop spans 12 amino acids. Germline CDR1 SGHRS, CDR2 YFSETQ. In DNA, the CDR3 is TGCGCCAGCAGCCACGGTGGTGACATTATGTACTTC. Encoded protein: CASSHGGDIMYF. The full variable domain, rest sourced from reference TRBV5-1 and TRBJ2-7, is KAGVTQTPRYLIKTRGQQVTLSCSPISGHRSVSWYQQTPGQGLQFLFEYFSETQRNKGNFPGRFSGRQFSNSRSEMNVSTLELGDSALYLCASSHGGDIMYFGPGTRLTVT.

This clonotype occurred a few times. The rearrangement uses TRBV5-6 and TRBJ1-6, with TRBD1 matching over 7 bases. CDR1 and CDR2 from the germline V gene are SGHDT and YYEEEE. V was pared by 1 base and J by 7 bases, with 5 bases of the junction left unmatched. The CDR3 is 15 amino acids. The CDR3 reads CASSLRGQENSPLHF. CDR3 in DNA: TGTGCCAGCAGCTTGCGTGGACAGGAAAATTCACCCCTCCACTTT.

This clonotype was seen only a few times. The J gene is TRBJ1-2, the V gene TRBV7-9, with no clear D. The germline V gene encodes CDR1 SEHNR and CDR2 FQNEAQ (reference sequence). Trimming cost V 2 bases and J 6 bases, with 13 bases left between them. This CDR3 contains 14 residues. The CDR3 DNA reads TGTGCCAGCAGCTTATCGACGGGTCAGCATGGCTACACCTTC. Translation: CASSLSTGQHGYTF.

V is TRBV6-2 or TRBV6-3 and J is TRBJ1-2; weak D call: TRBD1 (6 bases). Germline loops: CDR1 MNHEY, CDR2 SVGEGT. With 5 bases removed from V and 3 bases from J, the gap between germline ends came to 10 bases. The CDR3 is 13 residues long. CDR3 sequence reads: CASSEDSYYGYTF. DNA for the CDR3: TGTGCCAGCAGTGAGGACAGCTACTATGGCTACACCTTC.

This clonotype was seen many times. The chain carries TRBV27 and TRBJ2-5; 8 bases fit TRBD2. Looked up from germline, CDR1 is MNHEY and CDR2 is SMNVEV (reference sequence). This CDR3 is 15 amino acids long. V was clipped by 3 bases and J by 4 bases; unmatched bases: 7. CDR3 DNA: TGTGCCAGCAGTTTCTTCGCGGGGGGCACAGAGACCCAGTACTTC. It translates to CASSFFAGGTETQYF.

CDR3 coding DNA: TGCAGTGCCCAAGGACTGAGCTACGAGCAGTACTTC. Amino acid sequence: CSAQGLSYEQYF. The chain recombines TRBV20-1 with TRBJ2-7; D possibly corresponds to TRBD2 (5 bases). CDR3 length: 12 residues. Germline CDR1 and CDR2: DFQATT and SNEGSKA (reference sequence). Trimming stripped 6 bases from V and 3 bases from J, with 12 bases between.

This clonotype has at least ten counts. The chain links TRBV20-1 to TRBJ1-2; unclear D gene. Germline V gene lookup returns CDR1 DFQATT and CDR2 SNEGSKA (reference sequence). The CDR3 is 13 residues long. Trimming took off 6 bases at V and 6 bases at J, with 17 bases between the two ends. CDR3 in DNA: TGCAGTGCAAACGACCAGGAATTGGATGGCTACACCTTC. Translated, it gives CSANDQELDGYTF.

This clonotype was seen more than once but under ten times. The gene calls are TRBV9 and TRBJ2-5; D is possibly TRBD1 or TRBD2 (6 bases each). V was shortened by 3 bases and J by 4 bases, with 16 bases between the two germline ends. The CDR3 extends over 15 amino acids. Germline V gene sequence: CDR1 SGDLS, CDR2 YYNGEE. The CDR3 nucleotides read TGTGCCAGCAGCGGAGGGGGACTGTGGTCAGAGACCCAGTACTTC. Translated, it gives CASSGGGLWSETQYF.

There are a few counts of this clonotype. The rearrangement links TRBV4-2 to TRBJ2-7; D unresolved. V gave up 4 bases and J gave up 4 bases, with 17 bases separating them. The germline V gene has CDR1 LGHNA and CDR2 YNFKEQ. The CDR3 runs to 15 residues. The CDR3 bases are TGTGCCAGCAGCCCAGCAGCAAGGGCTGAATACGAGCAGTACTTC. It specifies CASSPAARAEYEQYF.

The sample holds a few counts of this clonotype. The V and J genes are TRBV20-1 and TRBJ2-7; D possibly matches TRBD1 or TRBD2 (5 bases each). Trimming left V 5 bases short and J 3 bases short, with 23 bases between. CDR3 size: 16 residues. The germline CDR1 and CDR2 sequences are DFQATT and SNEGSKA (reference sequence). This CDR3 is CSARRVGTSDSYEQYF. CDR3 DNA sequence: TGCAGTGCTCGGCGGGTGGGAACCTCCGACAGCTACGAGCAGTACTTC.

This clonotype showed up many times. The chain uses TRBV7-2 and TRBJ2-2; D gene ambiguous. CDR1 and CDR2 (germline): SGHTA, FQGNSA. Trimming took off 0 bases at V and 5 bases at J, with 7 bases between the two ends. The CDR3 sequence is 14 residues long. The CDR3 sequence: CASSLAYETGELFF. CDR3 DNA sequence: TGTGCCAGCAGCTTAGCTTATGAGACCGGGGAGCTGTTTTTT.

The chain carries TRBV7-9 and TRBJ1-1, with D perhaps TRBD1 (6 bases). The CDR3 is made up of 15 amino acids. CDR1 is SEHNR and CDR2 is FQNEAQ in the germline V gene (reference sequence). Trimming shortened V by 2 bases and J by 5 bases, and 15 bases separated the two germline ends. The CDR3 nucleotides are TGTGCCAGCAGCTTACGGGGGCCAGGGCGGACTGAAGCTTTCTTT. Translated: CASSLRGPGRTEAFF.

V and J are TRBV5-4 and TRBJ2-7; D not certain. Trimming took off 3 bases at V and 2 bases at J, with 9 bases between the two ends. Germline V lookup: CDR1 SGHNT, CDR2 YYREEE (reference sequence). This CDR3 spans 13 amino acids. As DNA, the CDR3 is TGTGCCAGCAGCTCCATGGGTCCCTACGAGCAGTACTTC. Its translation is CASSSMGPYEQYF.

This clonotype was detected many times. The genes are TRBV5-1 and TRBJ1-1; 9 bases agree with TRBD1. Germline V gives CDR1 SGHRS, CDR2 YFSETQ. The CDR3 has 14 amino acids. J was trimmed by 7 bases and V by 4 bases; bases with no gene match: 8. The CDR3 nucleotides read TGCGCCAGCAGCCCGATGGGACAGGGAGATGAAGCTTTCTTT. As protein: CASSPMGQGDEAFF. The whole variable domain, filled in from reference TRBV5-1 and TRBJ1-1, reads KAGVTQTPRYLIKTRGQQVTLSCSPISGHRSVSWYQQTPGQGLQFLFEYFSETQRNKGNFPGRFSGRQFSNSRSEMNVSTLELGDSALYLCASSPMGQGDEAFFGQGTRLTVV.

The CDR3 DNA reads TGCAGTGCTAGTGACAGCGGGAGGCAAGAGACCCAGTACTTC. Its protein is CSASDSGRQETQYF. V usage is TRBV20-1 and J usage is TRBJ2-5, with 9 bases matching TRBD2. With V trimmed by 3 bases and J by 2 bases, 4 bases remained unmatched. CDR1 is DFQATT and CDR2 is SNEGSKA in the germline V gene (reference sequence). The CDR3 is 14 amino acids.

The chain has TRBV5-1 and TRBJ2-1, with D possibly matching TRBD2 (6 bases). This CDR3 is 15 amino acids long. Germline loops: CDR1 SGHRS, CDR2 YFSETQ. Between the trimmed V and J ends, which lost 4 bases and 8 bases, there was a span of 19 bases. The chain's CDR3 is CASSNRTNGSHEQFF. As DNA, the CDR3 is TGCGCCAGCAGCAATAGGACTAACGGGAGCCATGAGCAGTTCTTC.

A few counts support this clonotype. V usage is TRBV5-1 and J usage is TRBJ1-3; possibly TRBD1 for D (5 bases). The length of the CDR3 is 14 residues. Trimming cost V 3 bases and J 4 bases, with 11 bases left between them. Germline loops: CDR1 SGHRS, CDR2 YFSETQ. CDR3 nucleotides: TGCGCCAGCAGCTCAGGGTCCCTCGGAAACACCATATATTTT. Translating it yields CASSSGSLGNTIYF.

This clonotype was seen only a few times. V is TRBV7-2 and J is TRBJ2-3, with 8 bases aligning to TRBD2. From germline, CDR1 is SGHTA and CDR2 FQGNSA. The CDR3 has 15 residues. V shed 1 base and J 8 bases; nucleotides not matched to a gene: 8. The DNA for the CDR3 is TGTGCCAGCAGCTTAGGTTCCGGGAGGGTGGGTACGCAGTATTTT. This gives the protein CASSLGSGRVGTQYF.